Presented here are 3 T cell receptor beta chains from one specimen sequenced in a study of beta chain features in type 1 diabetes. Every bit of the isolated RNA underwent reverse transcription, so sequencing read expressed TCRB transcripts. TCRdb keeps only in-frame clones here, not all; method: immunoSEQ multiplex PCR. This sample yields about 140,000 clones, of which 6.9% are seen a single time; 1.4% belongs to the top ten. Sequenced: central memory CD4+ T cells from blood. The receptors shown here come from a woman aged 25 to 45 in good health.

This clone was seen more than once but under ten times. The gene calls are TRBV2 and TRBJ2-2; no reliable D call. V shed 2 bases and J shed 7 bases, with 11 bases lying between them. The germline V gene encodes CDR1 SNHLY and CDR2 FYNNEI. The CDR3 is 14 amino acids. CDR3 nucleotide sequence: TGTGCCAGCAGTGAAAGTCGGCGGATCGGGGAGCTGTTTTTT. This sequence encodes CASSESRRIGELFF. Full variable domain (missing parts from reference TRBV2 and TRBJ2-2): EPEVTQTPSHQVTQMGQEVILRCVPISNHLYFYWYRQILGQKVEFLVSFYNNEISEKSEIFDDQFSVERPDGSNFTLKIRSTKLEDSAMYFCASSESRRIGELFFGEGSRLTVL.

This clone was counted only a few times. Here the CDR3 DNA reads TGTGCCAGCAGTTTACCCCAGACTTCTAGCGGGAGGGCCGGCAATGAGCAGTTCTTC. This sequence encodes CASSLPQTSSGRAGNEQFF. This chain links TRBV28 with TRBJ2-1; TRBD2 aligns across 12 bases. Germline CDR1 MDHEN, CDR2 SYDVKM. The CDR3 has 19 residues. The ends lost 2 bases at V and 6 bases at J; junction bases unmatched: 14.

This clone was observed many times. This chain joins TRBV13 and TRBJ2-7; tentatively, D is TRBD2 (5 bases). Between the trimmed V and J ends, which lost 0 bases and 4 bases, there was a span of 10 bases. Germline V gene sequence: CDR1 PRHDT, CDR2 FYEKMQ (reference sequence). The CDR3 extends over 14 amino acids. As DNA, the CDR3 is TGTGCCAGCAGCTTAGGGACGGGGAAATACGAGCAGTACTTC. The encoded protein is CASSLGTGKYEQYF.